These T cell receptor beta chains were read from a single sample in a study of human T cells and chemical hapten exposure. Each CDR3 protein is one row after TCRdb ran MiXCR on the RACE reads. The profile shows about 120,000 distinct CDR3 sequences, approximately 11% of them singletons. The specimen comprised whole blood, sampled in connection with sensitization to the hapten diphenylcyclopropenone (DPC). Every receptor here comes from a woman in her 50s with alopecia areata. Some clones in this sample may be carry-over from other donors' samples. Each CDR3 is given with its conserved first and last residue. The order of the fields is D gene, J gene, V gene, CDR3 length, CDR3 protein. The D gene is left open where the match is weak.

>TRBD1|TRBJ1-2|TRBV18|15
CASSPRTGYTYGYTF
>NA|TRBJ1-2|TRBV4-2|15
CASSQEGQGDYGYTF
>NA|TRBJ2-1|TRBV6-2/TRBV6-3|13
CASSRGSVNEQFF
>NA|TRBJ2-7|TRBV9|14
CASSGGLLPYEQYF
>NA|TRBJ2-3|TRBV4-3|15
CASSQDRTPSDTQYF
>NA|TRBJ1-6|TRBV2|14
CASRRGHTNSPLNF
>TRBD2|TRBJ2-3|TRBV7-2|15
CASTARLAGGDTQYF
>NA|TRBJ1-5|TRBV2|15
CASRGTDYSNQPQHF
>TRBD2|TRBJ2-7|TRBV6-5|13
CASSGGRGGEQYF
>NA|TRBJ2-3|TRBV3-1|15
CASSLRLGGTDTQYF
>NA|TRBJ1-5|TRBV7-2|13
CASTSFLDQPQHF
>TRBD2|TRBJ2-3|TRBV4-3|19
CASSQKLAGGPSSSDTQYF
>TRBD1|TRBJ1-1|TRBV20-1|14
CSASLQGPITEAFF
>NA|TRBJ2-7|TRBV7-9|13
CASSSDWGYEQYF
>NA|TRBJ1-4|TRBV4-3|15
CASSPSPVLEEKLFF
>TRBD1|TRBJ1-6|TRBV4-1|14
CASSPRTGSSPLHF
>NA|TRBJ2-3|TRBV15|15
CATSRGGREADTQYF
>NA|TRBJ2-6|TRBV28|17
CASSPYGTDSGANVLTF
>NA|TRBJ1-1|TRBV6-5|14
CASSYTDRGTEAFF
>NA|TRBJ1-3|TRBV12-3/TRBV12-4|16
CASIPGRVNSGNTIYF
>NA|TRBJ1-6|TRBV5-1|16
CASSPGQSSYNSPLHF
>NA|TRBJ1-2|TRBV5-4|13
CASSLLGNYGYTF
>NA|TRBJ2-7|TRBV7-2|16
CASSRASDLPFYEQYF
>NA|TRBJ1-5|TRBV21-1|15
CASSIRTTIFQPQHF
>TRBD2|TRBJ2-1|TRBV2|15
CASIRGGAFYNEQFF
>TRBD1|TRBJ1-5|TRBV11-2|16
CASSLGVRQGDQPQHF
>NA|TRBJ2-3|TRBV6-1|15
CASRTDPHRTDTQYF
>NA|TRBJ1-6|TRBV3-1|17
CASSHLKSSSYNSPLHF
>NA|TRBJ1-1|TRBV12-3/TRBV12-4|13
CASSLGSGSEAFF
>NA|TRBJ2-1|TRBV12-3/TRBV12-4|13
CASSRQDMNEQFF
>TRBD1|TRBJ2-3|TRBV5-1|18
CASSPGTGGDRGTDTQYF
>NA|TRBJ1-1|TRBV4-2|12
CASSQDQAEAFF
>NA|TRBJ2-5|TRBV3-1|15
CASSLRRSEGETQYF
>NA|TRBJ1-2|TRBV29-1|12
CSVPLDSHGYTF
>TRBD1|TRBJ2-2|TRBV7-8|16
CASSFDRVLNTGELFF
>TRBD1|TRBJ2-7|TRBV6-2/TRBV6-3|16
CASSYQIGTGSYEQYF
>TRBD1|TRBJ1-1|TRBV2|15
CASRGQGSWNTEAFF
>NA|TRBJ1-1|TRBV10-3|14
CAISESRVNTEAFF
>NA|TRBJ2-3|TRBV15|14
CATSRDRAADTQYF
>TRBD1|TRBJ2-7|TRBV11-2|16
CASSLGPQDRLYEQYF
>NA|TRBJ1-5|TRBV28|13
CASSLVGGQPQHF
>NA|TRBJ1-1|TRBV2|12
CASSGSNTEAFF
>NA|TRBJ2-2|TRBV6-6|11
CASQVAGELFF
>TRBD2|TRBJ2-3|TRBV30|17
CAWRPVWSAGVIDTQYF
>NA|TRBJ1-1|TRBV12-3/TRBV12-4|13
CASIETGNTEAFF
>TRBD2|TRBJ2-1|TRBV7-8|14
CASSLRGGNNEQFF
>NA|TRBJ1-1|TRBV5-1|13
CASRRQDNTEAFF
>NA|TRBJ2-7|TRBV25-1|11
CAGTVTYEQYF
>NA|TRBJ2-5|TRBV7-7|14
CASSPNEGRETQYF
>TRBD2|TRBJ2-7|TRBV28|11
CASSPGGGEYF
>NA|TRBJ2-3|TRBV10-3|15
CAISEDERRTDTQYF
>NA|TRBJ1-2|TRBV29-1|11
CSVGTGNGYTF
>NA|TRBJ1-3|TRBV3-1|14
CASSQARAGNTIYF
>TRBD2|TRBJ2-3|TRBV6-4|17
CASSDSTHRGGPDTQYF
>NA|TRBJ2-3|TRBV21-1|17
CASSKPRPSGGTDTQYF
>NA|TRBJ1-1|TRBV2|10
CASVAPEAFF